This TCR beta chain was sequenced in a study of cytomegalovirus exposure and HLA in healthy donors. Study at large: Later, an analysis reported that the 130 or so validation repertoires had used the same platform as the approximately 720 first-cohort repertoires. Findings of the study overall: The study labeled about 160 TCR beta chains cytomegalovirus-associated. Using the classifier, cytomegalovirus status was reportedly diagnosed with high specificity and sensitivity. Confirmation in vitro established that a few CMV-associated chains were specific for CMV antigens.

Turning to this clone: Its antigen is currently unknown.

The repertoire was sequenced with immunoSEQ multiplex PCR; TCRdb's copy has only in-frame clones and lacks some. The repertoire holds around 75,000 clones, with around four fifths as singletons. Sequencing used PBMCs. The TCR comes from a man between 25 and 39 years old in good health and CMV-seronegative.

The chain's CDR3 is CAIKGQGTGELFF. CDR3 in DNA: TGTGCTATTAAGGGACAGGGCACCGGGGAGCTGTTTTTT. The rearrangement joins TRBV7-7 to TRBJ2-2, with 9 bases identical to TRBD1. The CDR3 length is 13 residues. From germline, CDR1 is SSHAT and CDR2 FNYEAQ (reference sequence).